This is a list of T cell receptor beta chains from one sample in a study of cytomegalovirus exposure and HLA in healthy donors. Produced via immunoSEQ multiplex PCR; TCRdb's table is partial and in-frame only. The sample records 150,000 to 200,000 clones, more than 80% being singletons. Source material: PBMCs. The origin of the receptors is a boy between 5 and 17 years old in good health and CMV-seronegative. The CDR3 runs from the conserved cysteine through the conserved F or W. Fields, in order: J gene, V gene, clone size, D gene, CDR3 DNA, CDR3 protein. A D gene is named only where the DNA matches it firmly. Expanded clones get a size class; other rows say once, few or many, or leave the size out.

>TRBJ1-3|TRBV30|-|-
TGTGCCTGGAGTGCCCGAGGAGTTTGGCTCTCTGGAAACACCATATATTTT
CAWSARGVWLSGNTIYF
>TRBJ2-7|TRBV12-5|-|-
TGTGCTAGTGGTTTGTTCCCTCCACCTAGACCCCCGAACTACGAGCAGTACTTC
CASGLFPPPRPPNYEQYF
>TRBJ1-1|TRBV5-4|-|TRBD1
TGTGCCAGCAGCTCCGGGACAAGGGGGCCTCTGAACACTGAAGCTTTCTTT
CASSSGTRGPLNTEAFF
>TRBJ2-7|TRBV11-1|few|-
TGTGCCAGCAGCTTATTCCCCGGGACAAGCTACGAGCAGTACTTC
CASSLFPGTSYEQYF
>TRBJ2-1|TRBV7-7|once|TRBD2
TGTGCTAGCAGCTTACGACTAGCGGGGGGGCCAAGCTCCTACAATGAGCAGTTCTTC
CASSLRLAGGPSSYNEQFF
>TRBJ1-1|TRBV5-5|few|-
TGTGCCAGCAGCTTGGAGGTGCTTGGAGGGACTGAAGCTTTCTTT
CASSLEVLGGTEAFF
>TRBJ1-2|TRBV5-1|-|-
TGCGCCAGCAGCCTTACAGCCAGATTCAACCATGGCTACACCTTC
CASSLTARFNHGYTF
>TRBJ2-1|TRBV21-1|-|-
TGTGCCAGCAGCAAAGCGCTTTTGCAGCGCAATGAGCAGTTCTTC
CASSKALLQRNEQFF
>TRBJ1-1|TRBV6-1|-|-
TGTGCCAGCAGGGGAGGAGACGGGTCGAACACTGAAGCTTTCTTT
CASRGGDGSNTEAFF
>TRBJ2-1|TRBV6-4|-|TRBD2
TGTGCCAGCAGTGACTCGTCCAGCGGGGGATACAATGAGCAGTTCTTC
CASSDSSSGGYNEQFF
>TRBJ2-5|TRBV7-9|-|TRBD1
TGTGCCAGCCGGGGACAGGGGTTGGAGACCCAGTACTTC
CASRGQGLETQYF
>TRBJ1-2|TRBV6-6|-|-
TGTGCCAGCAGTTACGAACAAGACTATGGCTACACCTTC
CASSYEQDYGYTF
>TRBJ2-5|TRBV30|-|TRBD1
TGTGCCTGGACCGGGACAGGGGGAGCGGAGACCCAGTACTTC
CAWTGTGGAETQYF
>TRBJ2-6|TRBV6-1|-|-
TGTGCCAGCAGTGGGGGGGCTGGGGCCAACGTCCTGACTTTC
CASSGGAGANVLTF
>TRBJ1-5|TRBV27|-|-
TGTGCCAGCAGCAGGCTGGCGGTAGGGGGTCCCAATCAGCCCCAGCATTTT
CASSRLAVGGPNQPQHF